This TCR beta chain was found in a study of blood T cell repertoires in COVID-19. Overall study: Acute-phase and convalescent COVID-19 samples originated in the United States, Italy and Spain. Sample material is recorded as cDNA or gDNA derived from T cells, B-cell-depleted T cells, or PBMCs.

Per the study methods: Reference gene primer amplification gave estimated nucleated cell counts. Sequencing used immunoSEQ multiplex PCR; TCRdb keeps in-frame clones, though not all of them. That table gives V, J and clone size, and the DNA gave D and trimming. Of 150,000 to 200,000 clones listed, around 85% are singletons. The CDR3 is made up of 14 amino acids. The V gene's germline CDR1 is MNHNY and CDR2 SVGAGI (reference sequence). The ends were cut back, 5 bases at V and 5 bases at J, with 13 bases in the middle. Sample: peripheral blood. This rearrangement joins TRBV6-6 to TRBJ2-1, with D maybe TRBD2 (5 bases). The clonotype originates from a man aged 65 to 85 with active or convalescent COVID-19. The CDR3 DNA reads TGTGCCAGCAGTCCCCTGTGGCGGGACAATGAGCAGTTCTTC. Its protein product is CASSPLWRDNEQFF.